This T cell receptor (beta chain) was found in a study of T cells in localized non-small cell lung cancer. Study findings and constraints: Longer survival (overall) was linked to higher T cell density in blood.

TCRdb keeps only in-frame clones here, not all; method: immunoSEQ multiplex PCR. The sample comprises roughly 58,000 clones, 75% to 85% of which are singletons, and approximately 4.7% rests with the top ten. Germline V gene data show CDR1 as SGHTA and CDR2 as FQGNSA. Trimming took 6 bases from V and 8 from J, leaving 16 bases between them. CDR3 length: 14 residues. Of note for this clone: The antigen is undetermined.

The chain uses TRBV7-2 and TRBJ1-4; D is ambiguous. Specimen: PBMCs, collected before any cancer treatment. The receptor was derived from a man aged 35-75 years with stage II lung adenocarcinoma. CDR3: CASSRTPADEKLFF. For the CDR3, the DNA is TGTGCCAGCAGTCGGACCCCGGCGGACGAAAAACTGTTTTTT. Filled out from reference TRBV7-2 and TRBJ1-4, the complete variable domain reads GAGVSQSPSNKVTEKGKDVELRCDPISGHTALYWYRQSLGQGLEFLIYFQGNSAPDKSGLPSDRFSAERTGGSVSTLTIQRTQQEDSAVYLCASSRTPADEKLFFGSGTQLSVL.